This record concerns one T cell receptor beta chain sequence. Its antigen is undetermined. The data are from a study of blood T cells in healthy people across ages. Donation came from healthy Caucasian individuals in Russia who were aged about 6 to 95. The use of a sample-barcoded 5' primer and a J-beta primer mix characterized a second PCR of about 7 to 12 cycles. Using its own MiXCR run on the 5' RACE reads, TCRdb lists one record per CDR3 protein. The sample carries about 630,000 distinct CDR3 sequences, approximately 21% recorded once. Whole-study results and caveats: Reliance upon unsorted PBMCs precluded definitive naive versus antigen-experienced comparison. Age brought a roughly linear fall in TCR beta diversity measured per million T cells.

The CDR3 runs to 13 residues. Trimming cost V 6 bases and J 0 bases, with 12 bases left between them. The V gene's germline CDR1 is DFQATT and CDR2 SNEGSKA (reference sequence). The chain recombines TRBV20-1 with TRBJ2-7; D call uncertain. This receptor was identified in a man in his 70s in good health. The sequencing sample was made of blood. The CDR3 bases are TGCAGTGCCCCGGGCGACCCCTCCTACGAGCAGTACTTC. This sequence encodes CSAPGDPSYEQYF.